This T cell receptor beta chain was sequenced in a study of cytomegalovirus exposure and HLA in healthy donors. Across the whole study: Inside one of the first data releases sat roughly 80 million unique TCRs taken from HLA-typed donors. In terms of ancestry, the Caucasian-associated cluster contained 80% to 90% of the roughly 400 genotyped donors. Findings of the study overall: In a later analysis, parvovirus B19, influenza, CMV and Epstein-Barr virus appeared linked to several top co-occurrence clusters. In a later analysis, HLA-associated beta chains showed higher expansion and lower generation probabilities than comparable chains.

This CDR3 contains 11 residues. The V gene lost 3 bases and the J gene lost 8 bases, with 8 bases spanning the gap. CDR1 and CDR2 (germline): DFQATT, SNEGSKA (reference sequence). This clone was counted a few times. Its target is unknown. Researchers ran the PCR with 60 Vbeta and 13 Jbeta primers. Measured with immunoSEQ multiplex PCR; TCRdb has only the in-frame clones, and not every one. The repertoire holds more than 70,000 clones, with about three quarters as singletons. The sequenced material came from PBMCs. The V gene is TRBV20-1, the J gene TRBJ2-1; D uncertain. The TCR comes from a boy aged 10-17 years in good health and CMV-seronegative. The CDR3 is CSASLSDEQFF. CDR3 sequence (DNA): TGCAGTGCTAGTCTCAGCGATGAGCAGTTCTTC.